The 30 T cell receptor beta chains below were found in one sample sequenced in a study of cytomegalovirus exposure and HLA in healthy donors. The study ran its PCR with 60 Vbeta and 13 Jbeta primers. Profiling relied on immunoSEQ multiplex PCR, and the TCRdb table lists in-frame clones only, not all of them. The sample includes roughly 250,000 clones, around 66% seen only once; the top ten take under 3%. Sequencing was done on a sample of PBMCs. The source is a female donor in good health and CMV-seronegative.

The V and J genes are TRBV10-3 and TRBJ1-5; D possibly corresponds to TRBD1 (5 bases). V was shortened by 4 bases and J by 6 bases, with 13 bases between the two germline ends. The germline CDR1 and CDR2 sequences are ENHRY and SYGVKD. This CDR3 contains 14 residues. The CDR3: CAISVGGYGQPQHF. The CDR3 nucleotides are TGTGCCATCAGTGTGGGGGGTTACGGTCAGCCCCAGCATTTT.

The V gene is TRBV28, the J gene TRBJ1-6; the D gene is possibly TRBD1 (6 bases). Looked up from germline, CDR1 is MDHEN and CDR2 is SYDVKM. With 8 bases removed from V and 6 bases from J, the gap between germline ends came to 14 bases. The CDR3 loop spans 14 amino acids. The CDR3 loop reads CASDPVGANSPLHF. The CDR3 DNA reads TGTGCCAGCGACCCCGTGGGGGCTAATTCACCCCTCCACTTT.

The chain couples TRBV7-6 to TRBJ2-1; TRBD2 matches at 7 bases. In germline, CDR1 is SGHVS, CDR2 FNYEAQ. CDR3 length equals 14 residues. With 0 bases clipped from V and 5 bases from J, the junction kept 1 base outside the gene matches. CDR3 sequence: CASSLAGGDNEQFF. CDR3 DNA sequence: TGTGCCAGCAGCTTAGCGGGAGGGGACAATGAGCAGTTCTTC.

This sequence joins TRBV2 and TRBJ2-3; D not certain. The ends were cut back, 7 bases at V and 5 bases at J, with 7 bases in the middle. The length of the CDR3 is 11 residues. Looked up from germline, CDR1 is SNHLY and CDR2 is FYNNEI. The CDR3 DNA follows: TGTGCCAGCACCGGTGAAGATACGCAGTATTTT. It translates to CASTGEDTQYF. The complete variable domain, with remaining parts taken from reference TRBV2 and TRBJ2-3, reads EPEVTQTPSHQVTQMGQEVILRCVPISNHLYFYWYRQILGQKVEFLVSFYNNEISEKSEIFDDQFSVERPDGSNFTLKIRSTKLEDSAMYFCASTGEDTQYFGPGTRLTVL.

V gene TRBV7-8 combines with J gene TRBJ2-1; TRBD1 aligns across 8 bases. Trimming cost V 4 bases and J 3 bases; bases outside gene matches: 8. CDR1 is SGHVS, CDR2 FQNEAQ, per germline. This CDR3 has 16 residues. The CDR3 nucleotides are TGTGCCAGCAGCTGGAGCTCAGGGGGCCACTACAATGAGCAGTTCTTC. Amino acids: CASSWSSGGHYNEQFF.

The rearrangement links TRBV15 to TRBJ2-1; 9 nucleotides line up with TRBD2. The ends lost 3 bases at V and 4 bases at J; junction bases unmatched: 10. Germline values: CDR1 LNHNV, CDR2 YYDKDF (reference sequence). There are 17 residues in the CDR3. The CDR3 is CATSSASRGRGYNEQFF. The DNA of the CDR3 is TGTGCCACCAGCAGCGCCTCACGCGGGAGGGGATACAATGAGCAGTTCTTC.

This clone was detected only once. The CDR3 DNA is TGTGCCAGCAGTTACCGGGACAGTCTCTACGAGCAGTACTTC. It encodes CASSYRDSLYEQYF. V is TRBV6-6 and J is TRBJ2-7, with 7 bases lining up with TRBD1. Germline trimming cut 2 bases from V and 3 bases from J; bases unmatched to any gene: 4. CDR1 is MNHNY and CDR2 is SVGAGI in the germline V gene (reference sequence). The CDR3 sequence is 14 residues long.

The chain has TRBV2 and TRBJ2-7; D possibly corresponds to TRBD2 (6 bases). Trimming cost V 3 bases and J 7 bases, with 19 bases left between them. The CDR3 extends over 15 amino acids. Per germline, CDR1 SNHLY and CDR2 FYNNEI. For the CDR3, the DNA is TGTGCCAGCAGTGACACCCCCGCTAGCGTCAGAGAGCAGTACTTC. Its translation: CASSDTPASVREQYF. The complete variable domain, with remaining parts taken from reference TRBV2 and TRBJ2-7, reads EPEVTQTPSHQVTQMGQEVILRCVPISNHLYFYWYRQILGQKVEFLVSFYNNEISEKSEIFDDQFSVERPDGSNFTLKIRSTKLEDSAMYFCASSDTPASVREQYFGPGTRLTVT.

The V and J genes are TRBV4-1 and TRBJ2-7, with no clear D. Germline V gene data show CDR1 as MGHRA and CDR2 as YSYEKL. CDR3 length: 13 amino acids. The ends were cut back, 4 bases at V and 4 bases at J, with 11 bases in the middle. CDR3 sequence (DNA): TGCGCCAGCAGCCCCACAGACCTATACGAGCAGTACTTC. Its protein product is CASSPTDLYEQYF.

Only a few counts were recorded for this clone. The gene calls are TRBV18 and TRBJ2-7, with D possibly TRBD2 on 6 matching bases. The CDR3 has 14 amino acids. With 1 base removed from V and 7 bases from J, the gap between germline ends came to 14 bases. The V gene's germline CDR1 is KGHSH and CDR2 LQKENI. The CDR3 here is CASSPLEGAGEQYF. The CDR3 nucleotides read TGTGCCAGCTCACCACTGGAGGGAGCAGGGGAGCAGTACTTC.

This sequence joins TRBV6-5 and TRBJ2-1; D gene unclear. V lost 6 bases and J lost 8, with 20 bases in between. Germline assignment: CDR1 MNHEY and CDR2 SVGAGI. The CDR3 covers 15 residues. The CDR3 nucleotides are TGTGCCAGCAGCCCCCTAGGTAGGCTGTCCCATGAGCAGTTCTTC. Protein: CASSPLGRLSHEQFF.

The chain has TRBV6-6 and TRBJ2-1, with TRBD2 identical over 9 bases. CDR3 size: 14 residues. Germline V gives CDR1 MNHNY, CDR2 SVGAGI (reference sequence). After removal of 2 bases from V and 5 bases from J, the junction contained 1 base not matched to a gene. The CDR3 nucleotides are TGTGCCAGCAGTTACGGGACTAGCAACAATGAGCAGTTCTTC. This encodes CASSYGTSNNEQFF.

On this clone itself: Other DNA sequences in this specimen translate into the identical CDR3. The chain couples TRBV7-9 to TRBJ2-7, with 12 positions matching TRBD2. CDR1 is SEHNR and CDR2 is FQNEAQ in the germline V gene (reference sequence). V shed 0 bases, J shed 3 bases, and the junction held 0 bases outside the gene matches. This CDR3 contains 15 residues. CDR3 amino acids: CASSLATSGSYEQYF. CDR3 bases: TGTGCCAGCAGCTTAGCGACTAGCGGGAGCTACGAGCAGTACTTC.

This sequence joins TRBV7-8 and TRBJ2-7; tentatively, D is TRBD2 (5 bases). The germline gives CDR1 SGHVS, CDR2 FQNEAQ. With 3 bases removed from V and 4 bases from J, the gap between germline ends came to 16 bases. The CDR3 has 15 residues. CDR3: CASSLNAGSVYEQYF. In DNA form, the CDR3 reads TGTGCCAGCAGCTTGAATGCGGGTAGCGTTTACGAGCAGTACTTC.

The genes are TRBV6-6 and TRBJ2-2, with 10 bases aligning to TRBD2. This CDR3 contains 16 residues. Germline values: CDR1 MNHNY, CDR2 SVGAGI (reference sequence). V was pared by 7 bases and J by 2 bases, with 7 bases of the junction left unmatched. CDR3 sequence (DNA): TGTGCCAGCAAGGGCGCTAGCGGGGGTAACACCGGGGAGCTGTTTTTT. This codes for CASKGASGGNTGELFF.

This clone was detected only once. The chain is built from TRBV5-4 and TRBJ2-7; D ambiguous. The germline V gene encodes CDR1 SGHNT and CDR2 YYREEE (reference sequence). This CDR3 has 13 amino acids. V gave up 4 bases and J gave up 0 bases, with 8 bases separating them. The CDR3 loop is CASSQHDSYEQYF. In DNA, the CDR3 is TGTGCCAGCAGCCAACACGACTCCTACGAGCAGTACTTC.

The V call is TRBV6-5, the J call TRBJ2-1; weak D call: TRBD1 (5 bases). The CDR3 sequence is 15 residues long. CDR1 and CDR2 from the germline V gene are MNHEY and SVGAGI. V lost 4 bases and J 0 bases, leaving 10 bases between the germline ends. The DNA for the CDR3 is TGTGCCAGCAGTTCAGGTCAGGGCTCCTACAATGAGCAGTTCTTC. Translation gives CASSSGQGSYNEQFF.

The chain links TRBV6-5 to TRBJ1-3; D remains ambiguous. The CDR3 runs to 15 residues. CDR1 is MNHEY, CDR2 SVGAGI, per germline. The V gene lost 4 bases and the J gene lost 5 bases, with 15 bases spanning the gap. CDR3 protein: CASSSLEAERNTIYF. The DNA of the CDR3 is TGTGCCAGCAGTTCCTTAGAGGCGGAAAGAAACACCATATATTTT.

CDR3 DNA: TGTGCCAGCAGCCAAACTGCGGGCGCAACTAATGAAAAACTGTTTTTT. As protein: CASSQTAGATNEKLFF. The gene calls are TRBV11-3 and TRBJ1-4; D gene unclear. The CDR3 has 16 residues. V lost 5 bases and J lost 0, with 13 bases in between. Germline V gene data show CDR1 as SGHNT and CDR2 as YENEEA.

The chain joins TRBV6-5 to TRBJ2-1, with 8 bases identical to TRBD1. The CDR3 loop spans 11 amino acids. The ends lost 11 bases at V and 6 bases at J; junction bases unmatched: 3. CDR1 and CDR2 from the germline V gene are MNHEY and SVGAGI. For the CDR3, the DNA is TGTGCCTCCGGGACAGGCAATGAGCAGTTCTTC. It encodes CASGTGNEQFF.

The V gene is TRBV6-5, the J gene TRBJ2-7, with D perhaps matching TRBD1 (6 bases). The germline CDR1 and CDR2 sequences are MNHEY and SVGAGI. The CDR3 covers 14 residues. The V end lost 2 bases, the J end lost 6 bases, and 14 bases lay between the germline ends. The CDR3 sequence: CASSYGGSPGEQYF. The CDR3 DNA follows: TGTGCCAGCAGTTACGGGGGCAGCCCTGGCGAGCAGTACTTC.

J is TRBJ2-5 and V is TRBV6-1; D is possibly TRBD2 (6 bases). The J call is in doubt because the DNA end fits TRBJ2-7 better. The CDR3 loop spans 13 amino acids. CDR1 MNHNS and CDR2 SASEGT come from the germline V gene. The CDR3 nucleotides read TGTGCCAGCAGTGGGACTACCTCCTACGAGCAGTACTTC. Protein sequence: CASSGTTSYEQYF.

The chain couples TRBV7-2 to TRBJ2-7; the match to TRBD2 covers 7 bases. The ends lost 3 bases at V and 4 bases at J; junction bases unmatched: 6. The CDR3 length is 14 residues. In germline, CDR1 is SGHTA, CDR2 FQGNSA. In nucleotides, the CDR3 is TGTGCCAGCAGCTTTCGTGCGGGAGTTTACGAGCAGTACTTC. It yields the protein CASSFRAGVYEQYF.

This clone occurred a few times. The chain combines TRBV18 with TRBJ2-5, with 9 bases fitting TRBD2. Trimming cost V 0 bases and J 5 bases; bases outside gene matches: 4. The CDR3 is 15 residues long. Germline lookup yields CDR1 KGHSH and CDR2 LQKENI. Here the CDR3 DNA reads TGTGCCAGCTCACCACCAGAAGCGGGGGGTGAGACCCAGTACTTC. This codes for CASSPPEAGGETQYF.

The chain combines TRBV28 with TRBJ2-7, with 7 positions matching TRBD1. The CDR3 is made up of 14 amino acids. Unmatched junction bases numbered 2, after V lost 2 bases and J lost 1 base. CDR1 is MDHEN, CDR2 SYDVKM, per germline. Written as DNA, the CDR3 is TGTGCCAGCAGTTTAGACAGGGATTCCTACGAGCAGTACTTC. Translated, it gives CASSLDRDSYEQYF.

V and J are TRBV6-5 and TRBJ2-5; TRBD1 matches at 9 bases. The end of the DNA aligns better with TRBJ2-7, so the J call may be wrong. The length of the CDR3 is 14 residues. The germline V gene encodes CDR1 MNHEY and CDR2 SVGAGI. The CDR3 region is CASSPGQGLYEQYF. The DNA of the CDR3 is TGTGCCAGCTCACCGGGACAGGGCCTTTACGAGCAGTACTTC.

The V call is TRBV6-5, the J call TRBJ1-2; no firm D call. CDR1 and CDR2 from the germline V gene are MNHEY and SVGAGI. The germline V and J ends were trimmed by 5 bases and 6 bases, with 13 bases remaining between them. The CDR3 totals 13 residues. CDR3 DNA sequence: TGTGCCAGCAGTAGATACAGAGGGCATGGCTACACCTTC. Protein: CASSRYRGHGYTF.

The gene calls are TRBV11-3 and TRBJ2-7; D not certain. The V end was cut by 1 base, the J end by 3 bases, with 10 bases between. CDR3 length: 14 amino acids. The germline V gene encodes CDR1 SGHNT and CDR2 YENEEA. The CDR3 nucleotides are TGTGCCAGCAGCTTAGGGCTAACGGGCTACGAGCAGTACTTC. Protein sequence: CASSLGLTGYEQYF. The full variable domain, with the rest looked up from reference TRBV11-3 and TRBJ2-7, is EAGVVQSPRYKIIEKKQPVAFWCNPISGHNTLYWYLQNLGQGPELLIRYENEEAVDDSQLPKDRFSAERLKGVDSTLKIQPAELGDSAVYLCASSLGLTGYEQYFGPGTRLTVT.

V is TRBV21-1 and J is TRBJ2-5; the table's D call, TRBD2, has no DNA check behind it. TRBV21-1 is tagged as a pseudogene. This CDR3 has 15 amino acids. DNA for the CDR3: TGTGCCAGCAGCTTACCTAGCGGGGCCCAAGAGACCCAGTACTTC. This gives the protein CASSLPSGAQETQYF.

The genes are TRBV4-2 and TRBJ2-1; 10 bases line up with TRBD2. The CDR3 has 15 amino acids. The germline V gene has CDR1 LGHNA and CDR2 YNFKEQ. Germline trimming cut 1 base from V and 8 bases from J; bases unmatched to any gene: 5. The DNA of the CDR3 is TGTGCCAGCAGCCAAGGTTCTAGCGGGAGAGATGAGCAGTTCTTC. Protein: CASSQGSSGRDEQFF.